One and the same sample provided the 8 T cell receptor beta chains below, sequenced in a study of blood T cell repertoires in COVID-19. Only in-frame clones appear in the TCRdb table, and some are missing; sequencing was by immunoSEQ multiplex PCR. The table lists 200,000 to 250,000 clones, approximately 83% of them singletons. Sequencing input: PBMCs or T cells enriched from blood (not recorded which). These receptors were obtained from a woman aged 40-49 years who had been exposed to COVID-19.

This clone was found many times. J is TRBJ2-2 and V is TRBV5-1; 7 bases fit TRBD1. This CDR3 contains 15 residues. V lost 4 bases to trimming and J lost 3 bases; unmatched junction nucleotides: 6. Looked up from germline, CDR1 is SGHRS and CDR2 is YFSETQ. CDR3 sequence: CASSRNTGDTGELFF. The CDR3 DNA follows: TGCGCCAGCAGCCGTAACACAGGGGACACCGGGGAGCTGTTTTTT.

The CDR3 DNA follows: TGTGCCAGCAGGATTTTGGGGACAGGTGTAAACTATGGCTACACCTTC. This encodes CASRILGTGVNYGYTF. The chain is built from TRBV5-4 and TRBJ1-2; 8 bases map to TRBD1. Germline trimming cut 5 bases from V and 2 bases from J; bases unmatched to any gene: 11. The CDR3 runs to 16 residues. CDR1 and CDR2 (germline): SGHNT, YYREEE (reference sequence). The whole variable domain, remainder taken from reference TRBV5-4 and TRBJ1-2, is ETGVTQSPTHLIKTRGQQVTLRCSSQSGHNTVSWYQQALGQGPQFIFQYYREEENGRGNFPPRFSGLQFPNYSSELNVNALELDDSALYLCASRILGTGVNYGYTFGSGTRLTVV.

The rearrangement joins TRBV11-2 to TRBJ1-6; tentative D call: TRBD1 (6 bases). V lost 3 bases, J lost 4 bases, and 13 bases lay in between. The V gene's germline CDR1 is SGHAT and CDR2 FQNNGV. This CDR3 is built from 16 residues. This chain's CDR3 is CASSFTGGAYNSPLHF. The CDR3 bases are TGTGCCAGCAGCTTCACGGGGGGCGCTTATAATTCACCCCTCCACTTT.

The chain is built from TRBV5-1 and TRBJ1-4, with 7 bases matching TRBD1. The length of the CDR3 is 15 residues. Germline loops: CDR1 SGHRS, CDR2 YFSETQ. J gave up 4 bases and V 4 bases, and 7 bases lay outside the gene matches. CDR3 sequence reads: CASSPGQTNNEKLFF. The CDR3 bases are TGCGCCAGCAGCCCGGGACAGACTAATAATGAAAAACTGTTTTTT.

The chain links TRBV4-1 to TRBJ2-7, with D perhaps matching TRBD1 (6 bases). V lost 0 bases, J lost 6 bases, and 6 bases lay in between. Germline loops: CDR1 MGHRA, CDR2 YSYEKL. The length of the CDR3 is 12 residues. The CDR3 DNA is TGCGCCAGCAGCCAAGAAGGGGGCGAGCAGTACTTC. It encodes CASSQEGGEQYF.

The V call is TRBV18, the J call TRBJ2-7; D is perhaps TRBD1 (6 bases). Trimming pared 0 bases from V and 3 bases from J, leaving 15 bases between. This CDR3 is 16 amino acids long. Germline V gene data show CDR1 as KGHSH and CDR2 as LQKENI. The CDR3 nucleotides read TGTGCCAGCTCACCACCACGTCAGGGGAACCTCTACGAGCAGTACTTC. Residues: CASSPPRQGNLYEQYF.

The chain recombines TRBV7-2 with TRBJ1-2; D is unclear. Germline V CDR1 and CDR2: SGHTA, FQGNSA. The CDR3 is made up of 12 amino acids. Trimming took 3 bases from V and 0 from J, leaving 2 bases between them. The CDR3 loop reads CASSFTNYGYTF. As DNA, the CDR3 is TGTGCCAGCAGCTTTACTAACTATGGCTACACCTTC. Supplemented by reference TRBV7-2 and TRBJ1-2, the full variable domain reads GAGVSQSPSNKVTEKGKDVELRCDPISGHTALYWYRQSLGQGLEFLIYFQGNSAPDKSGLPSDRFSAERTGGSVSTLTIQRTQQEDSAVYLCASSFTNYGYTFGSGTRLTVV.

Only one count was recorded for this clone. The V and J genes are TRBV6-5 and TRBJ1-6; D uncertain. The CDR3 runs to 16 residues. CDR1 and CDR2 from the germline V gene are MNHEY and SVGAGI. Trimming removed 1 base at V and 6 bases at J, with 13 bases between. The CDR3, as DNA: TGTGCCAGCAGTTACTTCTTGGCGGCGGGTAATTCACCCCTCCACTTT. Translated, it gives CASSYFLAAGNSPLHF.